These T cell receptor beta chains were read from a single sample in a study of cytomegalovirus exposure and HLA in healthy donors. Sequenced by immunoSEQ multiplex PCR; TCRdb stores in-frame clones only, minus some. The sample includes about 160,000 clones, around three quarters of them seen just once. Sequencing input: PBMCs. Receptor source: a middle-aged man in good health and CMV-seronegative. CDR3s leave out the opening cysteine and the closing phenylalanine or tryptophan. Fields, in order: V gene, CDR3 protein.

v_gene: TRBV23-1; CDR3aa: ASSQPHVRASGNTIY
v_gene: TRBV19; CDR3aa: ASRVRGSYNEQF
v_gene: TRBV7-8; CDR3aa: ASSLGTGEGTTDTQY
v_gene: TRBV11-1; CDR3aa: ASSLPPIEASWTGELF
v_gene: TRBV5-4; CDR3aa: ASSLGGTVEYEQY
v_gene: TRBV7-9; CDR3aa: ASSLIEDKQY
v_gene: TRBV5-6; CDR3aa: ASSIISGRSYEQY
v_gene: TRBV9; CDR3aa: ASSARGLSGELF
v_gene: TRBV6-5; CDR3aa: ASGSSNQPQH
v_gene: TRBV19; CDR3aa: ASSTGLTSGNTIY
v_gene: TRBV29-1; CDR3aa: SVRGGTSTYNEQF
v_gene: TRBV7-9; CDR3aa: ASSPRAGSTDTQY
v_gene: TRBV12-5; CDR3aa: ASLAGGEADTQY
v_gene: TRBV6-5; CDR3aa: ASSYSGGNSYEQY
v_gene: TRBV19; CDR3aa: ASSIANRGTQPQH
v_gene: TRBV6-1; CDR3aa: ASSEGRAFGTDTQY
v_gene: TRBV6-1; CDR3aa: ASSRGTDTQY
v_gene: TRBV28; CDR3aa: ASSPRTSGRGELF
v_gene: TRBV2; CDR3aa: ASMVGFAF
v_gene: TRBV5-1; CDR3aa: ASSSTGAPGTQY
v_gene: TRBV29-1; CDR3aa: SVESQGSTQY
v_gene: TRBV9; CDR3aa: ASSPGLAGGGTGELF
v_gene: TRBV27; CDR3aa: ASRGGGAGIQY
v_gene: TRBV28; CDR3aa: ASSLSKPSRGYT